A single T cell receptor (beta chain) is shown here with its context. The entry originates in a study of OX40 agonist ivuxolimab in advanced cancers. Data came from immunoSEQ multiplex PCR; TCRdb stores just in-frame clones and leaves some out. The table records 55,000 to 60,000 clones, 85% of them present only once. The V gene lost 4 bases and the J gene lost 7 bases, with 11 bases spanning the gap. CDR1 and CDR2 from the germline V gene are MNHEY and SMNVEV (reference sequence). CDR3 length equals 13 residues. The specimen was CD4+ or CD8+ T cells sorted from blood, collected in a trial of the OX40 agonist ivuxolimab. This clonotype was sampled from an adult with an advanced solid tumor such as melanoma, head and neck, liver or kidney cancer. The V gene is TRBV27, the J gene TRBJ2-1, with D possibly matching TRBD1 (8 bases). The DNA for the CDR3 is TGTGCCAGCAGTTCACAGGGGGGGAATGAGCAGTTCTTC. Encoded protein: CASSSQGGNEQFF.